The 19 T cell receptor beta chains reported below all come from one sample, sequenced in a study of siplizumab effects on memory and regulatory T cells. For these receptors, no antigen is known. Clones were read by immunoSEQ multiplex PCR, and TCRdb kept only the in-frame ones, dropping some. The sample has about 9,900 clones, roughly 40% seen once. A 37°C coculture lasting less than 7 days was applied to the mixed lymphocyte reaction cells. Sequencing was performed on CFSE-low (dividing) CD4+ T cells sorted from an allogeneic mixed lymphocyte reaction. These receptors were taken from a human donor in good health; the cells came from an allogeneic mixed lymphocyte reaction.

This clone was seen only a few times. The chain uses TRBV6-5 and TRBJ2-2; 10 bases match TRBD1. Germline CDR1 is MNHEY and CDR2 is SVGAGI. This CDR3 is built from 15 residues. With V trimmed by 4 bases and J by 6 bases, 5 bases remained unmatched. CDR3 loop: CASSSGTGVPGELFF. CDR3 coding DNA: TGTGCCAGCAGTTCCGGGACAGGGGTTCCCGGGGAGCTGTTTTTT.

For this clone: The junction shows a germline mismatch at one end, possibly a read error. Other DNA sequences in this sample translate to the same CDR3. The chain joins TRBV27 to TRBJ2-2; 10 bases fit TRBD1. Germline CDR1 MNHEY, CDR2 SMNVEV (reference sequence). There are 17 residues in the CDR3. This CDR3 is CASRHRPGQGYTGELFF. The CDR3 region has the DNA TGCGCCAGCAGGCACCGGCCGGGACAGGGGTACACCGGGGAGCTGTTTTTT.

The rearrangement links TRBV28 to TRBJ2-7, with 9 bases matching TRBD1. CDR1 and CDR2 from the germline V gene are MDHEN and SYDVKM. J gave up 7 bases and V 4 bases, and 11 bases lay outside the gene matches. CDR3 length: 15 amino acids. The CDR3, as DNA: TGTGCCAGCAGTTCTCCGGGACAGGGACAATGGGAGCAGTACTTC. It translates to CASSSPGQGQWEQYF.

The gene calls are TRBV28 and TRBJ2-5, with 7 bases lining up with TRBD1. The CDR3 totals 14 residues. V lost 6 bases and J lost 5; bases outside the gene matches: 9. The germline CDR1 and CDR2 sequences are MDHEN and SYDVKM. CDR3 nucleotide sequence: TGTGCCAGCAGGCCCCCACAGGGGCGGGAGACCCAGTACTTC. This codes for CASRPPQGRETQYF.

V usage is TRBV4-1 and J usage is TRBJ2-1; 8 bases fit TRBD2. J lost 5 bases, V lost 0 bases, and 9 bases had no gene match. The germline CDR1 and CDR2 sequences are MGHRA and YSYEKL. The CDR3 runs to 17 residues. CDR3 residues: CASSQEPAGVVNNEQFF. CDR3 coding DNA: TGCGCCAGCAGCCAAGAACCAGCGGGAGTTGTGAACAATGAGCAGTTCTTC.

This chain connects TRBV4-3 to TRBJ2-1; D uncertain. Trimming stripped 0 bases from V and 1 base from J, with 10 bases between. The germline gives CDR1 LGHNA, CDR2 YSLEER. The CDR3 extends over 16 amino acids. The CDR3 DNA follows: TGCGCCAGCAGCCAAGATTCTGTCGGGTCCTACAATGAGCAGTTCTTC. It encodes CASSQDSVGSYNEQFF.

V usage is TRBV10-3 and J usage is TRBJ2-3, with D hard to call. From germline, CDR1 is ENHRY and CDR2 SYGVKD. This CDR3 spans 12 amino acids. V lost 11 bases and J 7 bases, leaving 16 bases between the germline ends. The CDR3 nucleotides read TGTGCCTCGTCCGGGCTAGGCCATACGCAGTATTTT. Its translation is CASSGLGHTQYF.

The CDR3: CASSLEGDYEQYF. As DNA, the CDR3 is TGTGCCAGCAGCTTAGAGGGGGACTACGAGCAGTACTTC. V is TRBV7-9 and J is TRBJ2-7; a possible D gene is TRBD1 (6 bases). V shed 1 base and J shed 3 bases, with 7 bases lying between them. The length of the CDR3 is 13 residues. Germline V gene lookup returns CDR1 SEHNR and CDR2 FQNEAQ (reference sequence).

This chain links TRBV2 with TRBJ2-3, with 7 bases that match TRBD1. The germline V gene has CDR1 SNHLY and CDR2 FYNNEI. J lost 1 base, V lost 7 bases, and 11 bases had no gene match. This CDR3 spans 16 amino acids. The CDR3 here is CASNPLGGAGTDTQYF. The CDR3 DNA is TGTGCCAGCAATCCCCTAGGGGGCGCCGGCACAGATACGCAGTATTTT.

Concerning this clone itself: This may arise from a read error, as a much more abundant clone is one base away. The sample carries other DNA sequences with the same CDR3. The gene calls are TRBV27 and TRBJ1-1, with a weak D call TRBD1 (5 bases). The CDR3 covers 17 residues. The V gene's germline CDR1 is MNHEY and CDR2 SMNVEV (reference sequence). CDR3 sequence reads: CASSFFSPRRGPREAFF. The CDR3 bases are TGCGCCAGCAGTTTCTTTTCCCCGCGAAGGGGACCAAGAGAGGCTTTCTTT.

This clone is medium-sized (0.01 to 0.1%) in the sample. This chain uses TRBV7-3 with TRBJ2-3; no clear D. Germline assignment: CDR1 SGHTA and CDR2 FQGTGA. The CDR3 loop spans 14 amino acids. V was pared by 4 bases and J by 2 bases, with 10 bases between. CDR3 region: CASSSLGPTDTQYF. The CDR3 DNA reads as TGTGCCAGCAGCTCCCTCGGCCCCACAGATACGCAGTATTTT.

The chain carries TRBV25-1 and TRBJ1-1; D gene ambiguous. Deletions cut 4 bases from V and 3 bases from J, with 15 bases between. The germline gives CDR1 MGHDK, CDR2 SYGVNS. This CDR3 has 15 amino acids. The CDR3 spells CASSARGGRHTEAFF. The CDR3 coding sequence is TGTGCCAGCAGTGCCCGCGGAGGGCGACACACTGAAGCTTTCTTT.

This clone was seen only a few times. This rearrangement joins TRBV29-1 to TRBJ2-1, with D hard to call. V was pared by 3 bases and J by 3 bases, with 3 bases between. The germline CDR1 and CDR2 sequences are SQVTM and ANQGSEA. The CDR3 loop spans 11 amino acids. The DNA for the CDR3 is TGCAGCGTTGACAGCTACAATGAGCAGTTCTTC. Translating it yields CSVDSYNEQFF.

The V gene is TRBV4-2, the J gene TRBJ2-5; D gene ambiguous. The germline V gene has CDR1 LGHNA and CDR2 YNFKEQ. The CDR3 loop spans 15 amino acids. Trimming took off 0 bases at V and 5 bases at J, with 13 bases between the two ends. The CDR3: CASSQDRHLPETQYF. The CDR3 DNA is TGTGCCAGCAGCCAAGATCGGCACTTGCCGGAGACCCAGTACTTC.

The CDR3 DNA reads TGTGCCAGCAGCGGAGCAACTAATGAAAAACTGTTTTTT. Translation: CASSGATNEKLFF. V and J are TRBV7-9 and TRBJ1-4, with D unclear. The germline gives CDR1 SEHNR, CDR2 FQNEAQ (reference sequence). The CDR3 is 13 residues long. Trimming pared 5 bases from V and 0 bases from J, leaving 4 bases between. Using reference TRBV7-9 and TRBJ1-4 for the parts outside the CDR3, the full variable domain is DTGVSQNPRHKITKRGQNVTFRCDPISEHNRLYWYRQTLGQGPEFLTYFQNEAQLEKSRLLSDRFSAERPKGSFSTLEIQRTEQGDSAMYLCASSGATNEKLFFGSGTQLSVL.

By its share, this clone is medium-sized. The V gene is TRBV6-6, the J gene TRBJ2-3, with TRBD1 identical over 8 bases. This CDR3 has 14 amino acids. Unmatched junction bases numbered 7, after V lost 0 bases and J lost 11 bases. Per germline, CDR1 MNHNY and CDR2 SVGAGI (reference sequence). CDR3 region: CASSYSDRGSLQYF. The CDR3 nucleotides read TGTGCCAGCAGTTACTCCGACAGGGGTTCTCTGCAGTATTTT.

The rearrangement links TRBV18 to TRBJ2-1, with TRBD2 matching over 7 bases. CDR1 is KGHSH and CDR2 is LQKENI in the germline V gene. This CDR3 has 15 amino acids. Trimming at V came to 8 bases and at J to 0 bases, leaving 7 bases not matched to a gene. CDR3: CASILASNSYNEQFF. In nucleotides, the CDR3 is TGTGCCAGCATACTAGCGTCCAACTCCTACAATGAGCAGTTCTTC.

As for this clone: Germline and junction disagree at one end, which may indicate a read error. The gene calls are TRBV6-1 and TRBJ2-5; TRBD1 might be the D (6 bases). This CDR3 spans 13 amino acids. CDR1 is MNHNS and CDR2 is SASEGT in the germline V gene. The CDR3 DNA reads as TGTGCCAGCAATGAATTGGGGACATCACCCAGGTACTTC. Protein: CASNELGTSPRYF.

This chain links TRBV5-6 with TRBJ1-2; perhaps TRBD1 as D (5 bases). The CDR3 length is 14 residues. Germline lookup yields CDR1 SGHDT and CDR2 YYEEEE. Trimming took off 0 bases at V and 5 bases at J, with 11 bases between the two ends. The CDR3, as DNA: TGTGCCAGCAGCTTGGACAGGTTTGGGTATGGCTACACCTTC. Residues: CASSLDRFGYGYTF. Variable domain in full (rest from reference TRBV5-6 and TRBJ1-2): DAGVTQSPTHLIKTRGQQVTLRCSPKSGHDTVSWYQQALGQGPQFIFQYYEEEERQRGNFPDRFSGHQFPNYSSELNVNALLLGDSALYLCASSLDRFGYGYTFGSGTRLTVV.